The subject of this entry is one TCR beta chain. The record originates from a study of glioma-infiltrating T cells after dendritic cell vaccination. Overall study context: Patients had newly diagnosed or recurrent glioblastoma and received dendritic cell vaccines. The vaccine used monocyte-derived dendritic cells pulsed overnight with autologous tumor lysate.

Amplification used 60 V beta primers and 13 J beta primers. Clones were read by immunoSEQ multiplex PCR, and TCRdb kept only the in-frame ones, dropping some. The sample holds over 55,000 clones; 81% are singletons and the top ten take 7% to 9.5%. This CDR3 contains 16 residues. V was clipped by 0 bases and J by 1 base, with 11 bases between them. The germline gives CDR1 SGDLS, CDR2 YYNGEE. No glioblastoma patient carried an isocitrate dehydrogenase mutation. The chain uses TRBV9 and TRBJ2-1; the D gene is possibly TRBD2 (6 bases). This sequence was found in a human donor with glioblastoma. Sequencing used blood, obtained before dendritic cell vaccination. This CDR3 reads CASSVAVGGSYNEQFF. Here the CDR3 DNA reads TGTGCCAGCAGCGTAGCGGTGGGGGGATCCTACAATGAGCAGTTCTTC.